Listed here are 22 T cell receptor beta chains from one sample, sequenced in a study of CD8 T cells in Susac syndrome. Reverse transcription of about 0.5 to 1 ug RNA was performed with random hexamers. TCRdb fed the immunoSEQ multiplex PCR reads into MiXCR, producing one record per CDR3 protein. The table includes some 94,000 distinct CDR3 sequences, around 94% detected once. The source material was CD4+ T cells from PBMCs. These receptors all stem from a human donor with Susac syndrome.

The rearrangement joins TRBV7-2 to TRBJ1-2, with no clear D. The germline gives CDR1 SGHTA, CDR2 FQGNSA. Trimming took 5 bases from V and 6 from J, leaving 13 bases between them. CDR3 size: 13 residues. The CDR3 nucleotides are TGTGCCAGCAGCCCCAGAAGAGGGAATGGCTACACCTTC. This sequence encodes CASSPRRGNGYTF.

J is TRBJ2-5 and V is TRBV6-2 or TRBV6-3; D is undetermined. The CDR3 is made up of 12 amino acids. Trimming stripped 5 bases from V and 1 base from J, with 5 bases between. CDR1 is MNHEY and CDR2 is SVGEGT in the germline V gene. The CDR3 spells CASSNSQETQYF. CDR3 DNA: TGTGCCAGCAGTAACAGCCAAGAGACCCAGTACTTC.

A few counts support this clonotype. The CDR3 here is CASSPSSYNEQFF. CDR3 nucleotide sequence: TGTGCCAGCAGTCCCAGCTCCTACAATGAGCAGTTCTTC. The J gene is TRBJ2-1, the V gene TRBV28; D gene uncertain. V lost 5 bases, J lost 0 bases, and 5 bases lay in between. This CDR3 has 13 amino acids. Germline lookup yields CDR1 MDHEN and CDR2 SYDVKM.

The CDR3 nucleotides read TGTGCCAGCAGGTTGGACTCATACGAGCAGTACTTC. As protein: CASRLDSYEQYF. The chain combines TRBV12-3 or TRBV12-4 with TRBJ2-7, with TRBD2 as a possible D gene (5 bases). The CDR3 consists of 12 residues. V lost 6 bases and J lost 4, with 10 bases in between.

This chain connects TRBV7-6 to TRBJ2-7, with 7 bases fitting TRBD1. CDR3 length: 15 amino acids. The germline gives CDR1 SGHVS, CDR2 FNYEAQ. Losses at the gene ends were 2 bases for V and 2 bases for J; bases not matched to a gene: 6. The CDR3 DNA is TGTGCCAGCAGCTTAACGGGACAGCCAGCCTACGAGCAGTACTTC. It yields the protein CASSLTGQPAYEQYF.

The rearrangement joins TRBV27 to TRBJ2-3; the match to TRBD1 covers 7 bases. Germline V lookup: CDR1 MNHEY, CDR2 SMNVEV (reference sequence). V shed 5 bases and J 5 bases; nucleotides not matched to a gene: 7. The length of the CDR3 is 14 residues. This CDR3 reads CASSDRDRGDTQYF. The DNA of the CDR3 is TGTGCCAGCAGTGACCGGGACAGAGGAGATACGCAGTATTTT.

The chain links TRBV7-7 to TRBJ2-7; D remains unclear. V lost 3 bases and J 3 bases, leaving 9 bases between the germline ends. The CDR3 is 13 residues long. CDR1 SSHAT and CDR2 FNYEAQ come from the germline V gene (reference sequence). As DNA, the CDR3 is TGTGCCAGCAGCTTGGCGGAGAACTACGAGCAGTACTTC. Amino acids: CASSLAENYEQYF.

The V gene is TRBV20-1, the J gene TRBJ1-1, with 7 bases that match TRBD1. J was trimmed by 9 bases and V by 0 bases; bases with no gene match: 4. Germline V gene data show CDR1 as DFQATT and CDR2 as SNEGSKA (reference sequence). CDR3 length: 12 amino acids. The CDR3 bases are TGCAGTGCTAGAGACAGGGGGGGACAAGCTTTCTTT. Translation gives CSARDRGGQAFF.

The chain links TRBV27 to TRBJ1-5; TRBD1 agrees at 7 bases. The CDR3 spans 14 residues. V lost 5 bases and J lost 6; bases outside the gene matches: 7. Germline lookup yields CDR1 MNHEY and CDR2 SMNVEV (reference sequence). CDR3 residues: CASSPRQGGQPQHF. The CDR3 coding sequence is TGTGCCAGCAGTCCGCGACAGGGAGGTCAGCCCCAGCATTTT.

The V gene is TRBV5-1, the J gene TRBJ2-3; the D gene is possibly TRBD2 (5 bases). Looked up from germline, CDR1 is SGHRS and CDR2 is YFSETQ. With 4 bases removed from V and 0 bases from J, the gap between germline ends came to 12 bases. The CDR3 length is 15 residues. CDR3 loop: CASSPGRTSTDTQYF. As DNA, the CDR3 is TGCGCCAGCAGCCCCGGTCGGACTAGCACAGATACGCAGTATTTT.

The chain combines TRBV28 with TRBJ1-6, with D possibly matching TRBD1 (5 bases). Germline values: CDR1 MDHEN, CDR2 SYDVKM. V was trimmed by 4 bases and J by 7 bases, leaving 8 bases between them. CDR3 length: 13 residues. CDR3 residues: CASSYRGNSPLHF. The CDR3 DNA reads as TGTGCCAGCAGTTATAGGGGAAATTCACCCCTCCACTTT.

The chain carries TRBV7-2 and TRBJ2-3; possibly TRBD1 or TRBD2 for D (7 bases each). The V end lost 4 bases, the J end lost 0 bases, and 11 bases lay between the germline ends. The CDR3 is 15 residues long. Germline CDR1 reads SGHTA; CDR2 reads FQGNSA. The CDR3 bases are TGTGCCAGCAGCTGGGAGGGGGCCAGCACAGATACGCAGTATTTT. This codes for CASSWEGASTDTQYF.

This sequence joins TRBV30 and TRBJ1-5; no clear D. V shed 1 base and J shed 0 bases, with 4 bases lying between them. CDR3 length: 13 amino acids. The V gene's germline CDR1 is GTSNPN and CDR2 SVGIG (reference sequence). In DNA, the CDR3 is TGTGCCTGGAGTGGAGATAGCAATCAGCCCCAGCATTTT. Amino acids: CAWSGDSNQPQHF.

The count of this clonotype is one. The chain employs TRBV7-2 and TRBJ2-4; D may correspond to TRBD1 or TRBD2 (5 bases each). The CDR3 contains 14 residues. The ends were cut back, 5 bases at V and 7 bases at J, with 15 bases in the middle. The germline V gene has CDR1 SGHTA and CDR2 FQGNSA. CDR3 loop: CASSRDQTTNIQYF. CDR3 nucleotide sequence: TGTGCCAGCAGCCGGGACCAAACTACTAACATTCAGTACTTC. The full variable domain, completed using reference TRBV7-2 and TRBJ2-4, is GAGVSQSPSNKVTEKGKDVELRCDPISGHTALYWYRQSLGQGLEFLIYFQGNSAPDKSGLPSDRFSAERTGGSVSTLTIQRTQQEDSAVYLCASSRDQTTNIQYFGAGTRLSVL.

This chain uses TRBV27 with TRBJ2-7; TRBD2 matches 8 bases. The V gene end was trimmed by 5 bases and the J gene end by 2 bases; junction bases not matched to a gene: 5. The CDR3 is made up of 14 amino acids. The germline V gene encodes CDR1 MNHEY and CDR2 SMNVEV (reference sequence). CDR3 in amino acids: CASSRGGPPYEQYF. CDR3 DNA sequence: TGTGCCAGCAGTCGGGGGGGACCTCCCTACGAGCAGTACTTC.

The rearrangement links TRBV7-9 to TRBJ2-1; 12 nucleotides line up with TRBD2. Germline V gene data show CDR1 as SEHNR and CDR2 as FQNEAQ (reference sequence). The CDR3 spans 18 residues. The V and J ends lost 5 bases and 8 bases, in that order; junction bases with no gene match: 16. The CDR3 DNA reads TGTGCCAGCAGCCCCGCGGGCCTAGCGGGGGGGCCGCATTATGAGCAGTTCTTC. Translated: CASSPAGLAGGPHYEQFF.

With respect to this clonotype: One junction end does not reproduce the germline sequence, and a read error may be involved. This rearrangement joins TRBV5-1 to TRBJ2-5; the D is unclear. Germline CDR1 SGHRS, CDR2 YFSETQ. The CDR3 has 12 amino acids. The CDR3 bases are TGTGCCAGCAGCTTAGGGAAAGAGACCCAGTACTTC. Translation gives CASSLGKETQYF.

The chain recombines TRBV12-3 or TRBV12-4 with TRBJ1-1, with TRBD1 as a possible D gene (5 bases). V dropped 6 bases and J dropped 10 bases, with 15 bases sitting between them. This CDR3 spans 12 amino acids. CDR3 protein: CASSEGTVRAFF. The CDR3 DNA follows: TGTGCCAGCAGCGAGGGGACGGTTAGAGCTTTCTTT.

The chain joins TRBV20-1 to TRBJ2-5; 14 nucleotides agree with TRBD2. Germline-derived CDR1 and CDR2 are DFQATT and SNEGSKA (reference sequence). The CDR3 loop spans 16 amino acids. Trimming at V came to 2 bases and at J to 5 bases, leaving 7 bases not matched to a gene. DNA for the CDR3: TGCAGTGCTAGAAGGCCGGGACTAGCGGGGGCGGAGACCCAGTACTTC. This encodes CSARRPGLAGAETQYF.

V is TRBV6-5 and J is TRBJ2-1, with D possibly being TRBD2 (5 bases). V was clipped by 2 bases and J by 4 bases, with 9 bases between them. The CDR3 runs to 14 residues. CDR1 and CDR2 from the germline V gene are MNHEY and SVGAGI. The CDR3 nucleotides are TGTGCCAGCAGTTACGCGGGCGGATACAATGAGCAGTTCTTC. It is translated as CASSYAGGYNEQFF.

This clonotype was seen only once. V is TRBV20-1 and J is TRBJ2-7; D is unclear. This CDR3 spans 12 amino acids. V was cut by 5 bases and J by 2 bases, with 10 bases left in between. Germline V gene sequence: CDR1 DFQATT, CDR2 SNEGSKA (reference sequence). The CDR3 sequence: CSALPDAYEQYF. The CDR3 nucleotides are TGCAGTGCTCTCCCGGATGCCTACGAGCAGTACTTC.

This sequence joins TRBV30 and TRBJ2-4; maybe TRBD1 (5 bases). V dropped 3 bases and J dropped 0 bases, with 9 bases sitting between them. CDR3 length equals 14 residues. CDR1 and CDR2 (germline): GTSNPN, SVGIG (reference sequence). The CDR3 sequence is CAWRQAPAKNIQYF. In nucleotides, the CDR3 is TGTGCCTGGAGACAGGCCCCAGCCAAAAACATTCAGTACTTC.